Listed here are 21 T cell receptor beta chains from one sample, sequenced in a study of blood T cell repertoires in COVID-19. Profiling relied on immunoSEQ multiplex PCR, and the TCRdb table lists in-frame clones only, not all of them. The sample shows 300,000 to 450,000 clones, 88% of them seen only once. Sequencing was performed on PBMCs or T cells enriched from blood (not recorded which). These receptors all stem from a woman under 40 who had been exposed to COVID-19.

This sequence joins TRBV28 and TRBJ2-7, with TRBD2 matching 9 bases. V was pared by 9 bases and J by 0 bases, with 6 bases of the junction left unmatched. The germline V gene has CDR1 MDHEN and CDR2 SYDVKM. CDR3 size: 14 residues. The CDR3 DNA reads TGTGCCAGTAAGCGGGAGGAGAGCTCCTACGAGCAGTACTTC. Protein product: CASKREESSYEQYF. Filled out from reference TRBV28 and TRBJ2-7, the complete variable domain reads DVKVTQSSRYLVKRTGEKVFLECVQDMDHENMFWYRQDPGLGLRLIYFSYDVKMKEKGDIPEGYSVSREKKERFSLILESASTNQTSMYLCASKREESSYEQYFGPGTRLTVT.

This rearrangement joins TRBV7-9 to TRBJ2-3; 11 bases line up with TRBD2. In germline, CDR1 is SEHNR, CDR2 FQNEAQ (reference sequence). The CDR3 sequence is 14 residues long. Trimming cost V 7 bases and J 6 bases; bases outside gene matches: 6. Here the CDR3 reads CASTLGTSGDTQYF. CDR3 DNA: TGTGCCAGCACCTTGGGGACTAGCGGCGATACGCAGTATTTT.

The chain combines TRBV7-8 with TRBJ1-2; weak D call: TRBD1 (6 bases). The length of the CDR3 is 15 residues. V shed 5 bases and J shed 8 bases, with 21 bases lying between them. Germline CDR1 reads SGHVS; CDR2 reads FQNEAQ. CDR3: CASSPGHSGVRGYTF. For the CDR3, the DNA is TGTGCCAGCAGCCCGGGACACTCCGGAGTAAGGGGCTACACCTTC.

V and J are TRBV7-9 and TRBJ2-1; possibly TRBD2 for D (5 bases). The CDR3 runs 14 residues. Between the trimmed V and J ends, which lost 11 bases and 3 bases, there was a span of 17 bases. In germline, CDR1 is SEHNR, CDR2 FQNEAQ (reference sequence). CDR3 amino acids: CALVGGELYNEQFF. The CDR3 DNA reads as TGTGCCCTCGTAGGTGGGGAGCTCTACAATGAGCAGTTCTTC.

This clone was counted once. The sample carries other DNA sequences with the same CDR3. The chain recombines TRBV10-1 with TRBJ2-7; D may be TRBD2 (6 bases). Germline CDR1 WNHNN, CDR2 SYGVQD (reference sequence). This CDR3 contains 11 residues. Trimming cost V 8 bases and J 3 bases, with 8 bases left between them. The CDR3 is CASSGGYEQYF. In nucleotides, the CDR3 is TGCGCCAGCTCCGGGGGCTACGAGCAGTACTTC.

The rearrangement joins TRBV7-3 to TRBJ2-2; 10 bases agree with TRBD1. CDR3 length: 16 residues. Trimming cost V 5 bases and J 5 bases; bases outside gene matches: 8. Germline loops: CDR1 SGHTA, CDR2 FQGTGA. The CDR3 loop is CASSAAGQGVTGELFF. The CDR3 DNA is TGTGCCAGCAGCGCCGCTGGACAGGGGGTTACCGGGGAGCTGTTTTTT. The whole variable domain, filled in from reference TRBV7-3 and TRBJ2-2, reads GAGVSQTPSNKVTEKGKYVELRCDPISGHTALYWYRQSLGQGPEFLIYFQGTGAADDSGLPNDRFFAVRPEGSVSTLKIQRTERGDSAVYLCASSAAGQGVTGELFFGEGSRLTVL.

V is TRBV14 and J is TRBJ2-7, with D tentatively TRBD2 (5 bases). The CDR3 is made up of 13 amino acids. The germline V gene has CDR1 SGHDN and CDR2 FVKESK. With 4 bases removed from V and 5 bases from J, the gap between germline ends came to 12 bases. CDR3 bases: TGTGCCAGCAGCCCCTTACCCGGGGACGAGCAGTACTTC. Translating it yields CASSPLPGDEQYF.

The J gene is TRBJ2-2, the V gene TRBV7-8; the match to TRBD1 covers 9 bases. In germline, CDR1 is SGHVS, CDR2 FQNEAQ. The CDR3 contains 17 residues. Trimming took 5 bases from V and 3 from J; bases not matched to a gene: 10. CDR3 sequence: CASSQGQGSSYTGELFF. The DNA for the CDR3 is TGTGCCAGCAGCCAGGGACAGGGAAGTTCGTACACCGGGGAGCTGTTTTTT. The variable domain in full, with the rest retrieved from reference TRBV7-8 and TRBJ2-2, is GAGVSQSPRYKVAKRGQDVALRCDPISGHVSLFWYQQALGQGPEFLTYFQNEAQLDKSGLPSDRFFAERPEGSVSTLKIQRTQQEDSAVYLCASSQGQGSSYTGELFFGEGSRLTVL.

The chain uses TRBV4-1 and TRBJ2-5; 11 bases map to TRBD2. CDR1 and CDR2 from the germline V gene are MGHRA and YSYEKL. CDR3 length: 18 residues. V lost 0 bases to trimming and J lost 1 base; unmatched junction nucleotides: 7. CDR3 region: CASSQDTQLAGAQETQYF. CDR3 DNA: TGCGCCAGCAGCCAAGATACCCAACTAGCGGGGGCCCAAGAGACCCAGTACTTC.

This clone was counted a single time. The CDR3 bases are TGTGCCAGCAGGGAGAGACAGGGGGCGAACACCGGGGAGCTGTTTTTT. It yields the protein CASRERQGANTGELFF. The chain employs TRBV11-1 and TRBJ2-2; 9 bases fit TRBD1. V lost 6 bases and J lost 0; bases outside the gene matches: 5. This CDR3 is built from 16 residues. Germline V gives CDR1 SGHAT, CDR2 FQDESV (reference sequence).

V usage is TRBV13 and J usage is TRBJ2-5; 9 bases are a match to TRBD1. CDR1 PRHDT and CDR2 FYEKMQ come from the germline V gene (reference sequence). Losses at the gene ends were 5 bases for V and 13 bases for J; bases not matched to a gene: 8. The CDR3 is 12 amino acids. CDR3 loop: CASSKQHRGPYF. The CDR3 bases are TGTGCCAGCAGCAAACAACACAGGGGGCCGTACTTC.

This sequence joins TRBV9 and TRBJ1-1; D might be TRBD1 (5 bases). This CDR3 has 14 residues. The germline V gene encodes CDR1 SGDLS and CDR2 YYNGEE. V lost 1 base and J lost 1, with 8 bases in between. CDR3 coding DNA: TGTGCCAGCAGCGTATTGGGGCGGAACACTGAAGCTTTCTTT. Translating gives CASSVLGRNTEAFF.

This rearrangement joins TRBV11-3 to TRBJ1-1; 8 nucleotides align to TRBD1. This CDR3 comprises 15 residues. The V gene end was trimmed by 3 bases and the J gene end by 5 bases; junction bases not matched to a gene: 8. The germline V gene encodes CDR1 SGHNT and CDR2 YENEEA. CDR3 in DNA: TGTGCCAGCAGCTTCGTAACAGGGGGAGGGACTGAAGCTTTCTTT. Protein product: CASSFVTGGGTEAFF.

The CDR3 region has the DNA TGTGCCAGCAGCTTAGCGGACAGGTACGAGCAGTACTTC. It encodes CASSLADRYEQYF. This rearrangement joins TRBV7-8 to TRBJ2-7; TRBD1 aligns across 7 bases. V trimming: 0 bases; J trimming: 4 bases; junction bases outside the gene matches: 0. The length of the CDR3 is 13 residues. CDR1 and CDR2 from the germline V gene are SGHVS and FQNEAQ. Full variable domain (rest looked up from reference TRBV7-8 and TRBJ2-7): GAGVSQSPRYKVAKRGQDVALRCDPISGHVSLFWYQQALGQGPEFLTYFQNEAQLDKSGLPSDRFFAERPEGSVSTLKIQRTQQEDSAVYLCASSLADRYEQYFGPGTRLTVT.

In its sample, this clone was seen a few times. The chain combines TRBV10-3 with TRBJ1-3, with TRBD1 matching 7 bases. Losses at the gene ends were 10 bases for V and 0 bases for J; bases not matched to a gene: 6. Germline values: CDR1 ENHRY, CDR2 SYGVKD. The CDR3 contains 14 residues. In nucleotides, the CDR3 is TGTGCCACCAGGGGGGGGAGCTCTGGAAACACCATATATTTT. This sequence encodes CATRGGSSGNTIYF.

The J gene is TRBJ1-3, the V gene TRBV5-6, with D tentatively TRBD1 (5 bases). V was shortened by 2 bases and J by 4 bases, with 13 bases between the two germline ends. Germline lookup yields CDR1 SGHDT and CDR2 YYEEEE. The CDR3 totals 15 residues. The CDR3 DNA follows: TGTGCCAGCAGCTTACCTGGGGGGTTCGGAAACACCATATATTTT. Protein product: CASSLPGGFGNTIYF.

V gene TRBV18 combines with J gene TRBJ1-1; D unresolved. Deletions cut 2 bases from V and 0 bases from J, with 4 bases between. Germline CDR1 KGHSH, CDR2 LQKENI. The CDR3 spans 13 residues. The CDR3 DNA reads TGTGCCAGCTCACCAGACTTGAACACTGAAGCTTTCTTT. Translating it yields CASSPDLNTEAFF. The full variable domain, rest sourced from reference TRBV18 and TRBJ1-1, is NAGVMQNPRHLVRRRGQEARLRCSPMKGHSHVYWYRQLPEEGLKFMVYLQKENIIDESGMPKERFSAEFPKEGPSILRIQQVVRGDSAAYFCASSPDLNTEAFFGQGTRLTVV.

The chain couples TRBV5-4 to TRBJ1-1, with 7 bases lining up with TRBD1. Trimming at V came to 0 bases and at J to 6 bases, leaving 11 bases not matched to a gene. This CDR3 has 16 amino acids. The germline V gene encodes CDR1 SGHNT and CDR2 YYREEE (reference sequence). CDR3 in DNA: TGTGCCAGCAGCTTGGGGGGCCAGGGGGTTGGGGCTGAAGCTTTCTTT. As protein: CASSLGGQGVGAEAFF.

V usage is TRBV7-9 and J usage is TRBJ2-1; D might be TRBD2 (5 bases). The CDR3 totals 14 residues. The germline CDR1 and CDR2 sequences are SEHNR and FQNEAQ (reference sequence). V was clipped by 5 bases and J by 5 bases, with 13 bases between them. CDR3 sequence reads: CASSPPRGDNEQFF. In DNA form, the CDR3 reads TGTGCCAGCAGCCCCCCTCGGGGAGACAATGAGCAGTTCTTC.

The rearrangement links TRBV7-9 to TRBJ2-7, with a weak D call TRBD2 (5 bases). Trimming shortened V by 4 bases and J by 5 bases, and 15 bases separated the two germline ends. CDR3 length: 14 residues. The germline gives CDR1 SEHNR, CDR2 FQNEAQ (reference sequence). The CDR3 sequence is CASSSMGKGDEQYF. The CDR3, as DNA: TGTGCCAGCAGCTCAATGGGGAAGGGAGACGAGCAGTACTTC.

The rearrangement joins TRBV27 to TRBJ1-4; D unclear. Germline loops: CDR1 MNHEY, CDR2 SMNVEV (reference sequence). CDR3 length equals 14 residues. V was cut by 8 bases and J by 0 bases, with 10 bases left in between. As DNA, the CDR3 is TGTGCCAGCCTTCCAGGCCCAACTAATGAAAAACTGTTTTTT. It codes for CASLPGPTNEKLFF. Variable domain in full (rest from reference TRBV27 and TRBJ1-4): EAQVTQNPRYLITVTGKKLTVTCSQNMNHEYMSWYRQDPGLGLRQIYYSMNVEVTDKGDVPEGYKVSRKEKRNFPLILESPSPNQTSLYFCASLPGPTNEKLFFGSGTQLSVL.